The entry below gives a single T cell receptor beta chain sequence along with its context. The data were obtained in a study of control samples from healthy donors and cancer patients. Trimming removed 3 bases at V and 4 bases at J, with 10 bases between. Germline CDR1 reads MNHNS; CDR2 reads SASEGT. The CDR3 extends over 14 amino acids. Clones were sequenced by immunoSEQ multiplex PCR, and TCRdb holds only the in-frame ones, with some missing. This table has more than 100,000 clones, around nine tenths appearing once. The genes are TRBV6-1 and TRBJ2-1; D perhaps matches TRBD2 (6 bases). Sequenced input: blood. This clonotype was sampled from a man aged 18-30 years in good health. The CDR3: CASSETRPYNEQFF. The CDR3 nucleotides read TGTGCCAGCAGTGAGACTAGACCTTACAATGAGCAGTTCTTC.